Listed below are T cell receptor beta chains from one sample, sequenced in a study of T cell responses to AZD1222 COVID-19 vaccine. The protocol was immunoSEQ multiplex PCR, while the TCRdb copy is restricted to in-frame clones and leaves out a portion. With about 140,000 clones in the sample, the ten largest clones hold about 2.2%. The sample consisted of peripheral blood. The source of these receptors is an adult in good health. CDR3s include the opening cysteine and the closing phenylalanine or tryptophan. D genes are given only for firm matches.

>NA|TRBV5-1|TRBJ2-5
CASSLGQETQYF
TGCGCCAGCAGCTTGGGGCAAGAGACCCAGTACTTC
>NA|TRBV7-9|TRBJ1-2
CASSLGTANYGYTF
TGTGCCAGCAGCTTAGGGACAGCTAACTATGGCTACACCTTC
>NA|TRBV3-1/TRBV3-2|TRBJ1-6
CASSQGPVDNSPLHF
TGTGCCAGCAGCCAAGGACCAGTTGACAATTCACCCCTCCACTTT
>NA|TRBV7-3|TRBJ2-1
CASSLEPGHEQFF
TGTGCCAGCAGCTTAGAGCCGGGGCATGAGCAGTTCTTC
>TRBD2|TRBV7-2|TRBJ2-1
CASSPNFNGGASYNEQFF
TGTGCCAGCAGCCCTAACTTCAACGGGGGGGCCTCCTACAATGAGCAGTTCTTC
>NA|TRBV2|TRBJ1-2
CASRRNPTATNGYTF
TGTGCCAGCAGAAGGAATCCGACAGCAACTAATGGCTACACCTTC
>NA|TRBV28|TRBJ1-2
CASSVGGGSYGYTF
TGTGCCAGCAGTGTGGGGGGAGGTTCATATGGCTACACCTTC
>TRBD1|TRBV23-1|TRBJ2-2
CASSQSVGTALRPTGELFF
TGCGCCAGCAGTCAATCGGTCGGGACAGCTCTAAGACCTACCGGGGAGCTGTTTTTT
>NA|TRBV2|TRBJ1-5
CASSTTGNQPQHF
TGTGCCAGCAGTACGACGGGAAATCAGCCCCAGCATTTT
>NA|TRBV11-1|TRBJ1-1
CASTPGNGPEAFF
TGTGCCAGCACCCCGGGGAATGGCCCTGAAGCTTTCTTT
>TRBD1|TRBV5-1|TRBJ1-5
CASSLTGGQEPQHF
TGCGCCAGCAGCTTGACAGGGGGCCAAGAGCCCCAGCATTTT
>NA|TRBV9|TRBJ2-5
CASSARGLKETQYF
TGTGCCAGCAGCGCCCGAGGACTCAAAGAGACCCAGTACTTC
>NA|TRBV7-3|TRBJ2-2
CASSLLGGPSHGELFF
TGTGCCAGCAGCCTCCTGGGGGGCCCCTCTCACGGGGAGCTGTTTTTT
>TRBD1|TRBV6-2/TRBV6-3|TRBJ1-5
CASSPDYRGTHNQPQHF
TGTGCCAGCAGTCCCGATTACAGGGGTACTCACAATCAGCCCCAGCATTTT
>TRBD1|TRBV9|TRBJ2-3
CASSPDRVGTDTQYF
TGTGCCAGCAGCCCCGACAGGGTAGGGACAGATACGCAGTATTTT
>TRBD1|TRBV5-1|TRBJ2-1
CASSLYRGTNEQFF
TGCGCCAGCAGCTTGTACAGGGGCACCAATGAGCAGTTCTTC
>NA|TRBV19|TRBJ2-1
CASSLIPGAYNEQFF
TGTGCCAGTAGTCTCATACCCGGGGCTTACAATGAGCAGTTCTTC
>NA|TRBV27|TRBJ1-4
CASSSETNEKLFF
TGTGCCAGCAGTTCTGAAACTAATGAAAAACTGTTTTTT
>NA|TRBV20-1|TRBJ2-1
CSASRRLGTYNEQFF
TGCAGTGCTAGTAGGAGGTTAGGCACCTACAATGAGCAGTTCTTC
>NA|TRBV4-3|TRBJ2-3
CASSQDWSASRGDTQYF
TGCGCCAGCAGCCAAGATTGGTCGGCGAGCCGCGGAGATACGCAGTATTTT
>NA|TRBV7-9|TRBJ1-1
CASSPGPETEAFF
TGTGCCAGCAGCCCCGGCCCGGAAACTGAAGCTTTCTTT
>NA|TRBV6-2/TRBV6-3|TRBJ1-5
CASSYSGGGYNQPQHF
TGTGCCAGCAGTTACTCCGGGGGGGGATACAATCAGCCCCAGCATTTT
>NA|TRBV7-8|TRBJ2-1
CASSFLVRATARSYNEQFF
TGTGCCAGCAGCTTTCTTGTCAGGGCCACCGCTCGCTCCTACAATGAGCAGTTCTTC
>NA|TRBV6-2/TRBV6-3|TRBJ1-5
CASSYSGALSNQPQHF
TGTGCCAGCAGTTACTCGGGGGCTTTAAGCAATCAGCCCCAGCATTTT
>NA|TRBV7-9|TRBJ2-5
CASSLVRGAGETQYF
TGTGCCAGCAGCTTAGTTCGGGGTGCCGGGGAGACCCAGTACTTC
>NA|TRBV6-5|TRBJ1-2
CASSLNTQETYGYTF
TGTGCCAGCAGCCTAAACACACAGGAGACCTATGGCTACACCTTC
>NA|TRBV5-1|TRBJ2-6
CASSLQGGSGANVLTF
TGCGCCAGCAGCTTACAGGGTGGGTCTGGGGCCAACGTCCTGACTTTC
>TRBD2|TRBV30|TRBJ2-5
CAATKGLGGETQYF
TGTGCCGCCACAAAAGGACTCGGGGGGGAGACCCAGTACTTC
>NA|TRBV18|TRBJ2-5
CASSPKETQYF
TGTGCCAGCTCACCTAAAGAGACCCAGTACTTC
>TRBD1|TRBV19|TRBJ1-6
CASSGQGARNSPLHF
TGTGCCAGTAGTGGGCAGGGGGCGCGTAATTCACCCCTCCACTTT
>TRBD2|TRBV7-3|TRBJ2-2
CASSVGLAGSGELFF
TGTGCCAGCAGCGTTGGACTAGCGGGGTCCGGGGAGCTGTTTTTT
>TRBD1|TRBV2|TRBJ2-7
CASRSDRADEQYF
TGTGCCAGCAGATCGGACAGGGCGGACGAGCAGTACTTC
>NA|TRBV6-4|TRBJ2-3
CASSAQGTDTQYF
TGTGCCAGCAGCGCCCAGGGCACAGATACGCAGTATTTT
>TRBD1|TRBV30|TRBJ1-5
CAWNGQGNGPQHF
TGTGCCTGGAACGGACAGGGGAATGGGCCCCAGCATTTT
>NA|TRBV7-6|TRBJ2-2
CASSLEWTTNTGELFF
TGTGCCAGCAGCTTAGAGTGGACGACGAACACCGGGGAGCTGTTTTTT
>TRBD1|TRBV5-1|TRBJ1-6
CASSLGWTGDPASNSPLHF
TGCGCCAGCAGCTTGGGTTGGACAGGGGATCCCGCTTCTAATTCACCCCTCCACTTT
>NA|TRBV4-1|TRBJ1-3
CASSQDTDSSGNTIYF
TGCGCCAGCAGCCAAGATACCGACAGCTCTGGAAACACCATATATTTT
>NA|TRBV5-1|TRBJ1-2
CASSPDGQILYGYTF
TGCGCCAGCAGCCCAGACGGACAGATCCTCTATGGCTACACCTTC
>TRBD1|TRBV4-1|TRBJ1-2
CASSQGRTGRRNYGYTF
TGCGCCAGCAGCCAAGGACGGACAGGGCGAAGGAACTATGGCTACACCTTC
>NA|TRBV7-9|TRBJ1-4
CASSLFGATNEKLFF
TGTGCCAGCAGCTTATTCGGGGCAACTAATGAAAAACTGTTTTTT
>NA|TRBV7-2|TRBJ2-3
CASSLIGGPSTDTQYF
TGTGCCAGCAGCTTAATAGGGGGGCCGAGCACAGATACGCAGTATTTT
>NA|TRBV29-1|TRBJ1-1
CSVGVADTEAFF
TGCAGCGTGGGGGTGGCGGACACTGAAGCTTTCTTT
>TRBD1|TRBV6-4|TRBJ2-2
CASRTRTGGSRLCTGELFF
TGTGCCAGCAGGACTCGGACAGGGGGAAGTCGTCTTTGCACCGGGGAGCTGTTTTTT
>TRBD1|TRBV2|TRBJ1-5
CASGMANHRTGNQPQHF
TGTGCCAGCGGAATGGCAAATCATAGGACAGGTAATCAGCCCCAGCATTTT
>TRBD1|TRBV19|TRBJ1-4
CASSDDRGVEKLFF
TGTGCCAGTAGTGACGACAGGGGGGTTGAAAAACTGTTTTTT
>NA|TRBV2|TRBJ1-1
CASSGARTEAFF
TGTGCCAGCAGTGGGGCCCGCACTGAAGCTTTCTTT